These 10 T cell receptor beta chains were all obtained from the same sample, sequenced in a study of stem cell transplantation in POMP-related autoinflammatory disease. Profiling relied on immunoSEQ multiplex PCR, and the TCRdb table lists in-frame clones only, not all of them. The sample records tens of thousands of clones, roughly 93% being singletons. The sample was CD4+ T cells from PBMCs, taken after stem cell transplantation. These receptors all stem from a human patient with POMP-related autoinflammation and immune dysregulation (PRAID). Some T cells may originate from the graft donor.

The chain employs TRBV28 and TRBJ2-1, with 10 bases lining up with TRBD2. The CDR3 has 12 residues. V was clipped by 4 bases and J by 14 bases; unmatched bases: 5. Germline loops: CDR1 MDHEN, CDR2 SYDVKM. The CDR3: CASSSSGGGKFF. DNA of the CDR3: TGTGCCAGCAGTTCGAGCGGGGGGGGAAAGTTCTTC.

The chain carries TRBV6-6 and TRBJ2-1; D is undetermined. The CDR3 is 12 residues long. Germline V gene lookup returns CDR1 MNHNY and CDR2 SVGAGI (reference sequence). V shed 2 bases and J shed 10 bases, with 9 bases lying between them. CDR3 DNA: TGTGCCAGCAGTTACAGGCCCTGGGAGCAGTTCTTC. This encodes CASSYRPWEQFF.

The chain is built from TRBV5-4 and TRBJ1-6; D remains unclear. Germline V CDR1 and CDR2: SGHNT, YYREEE (reference sequence). Trimming shortened V by 1 base and J by 8 bases, and 16 bases separated the two germline ends. This CDR3 region has 16 residues. The CDR3 DNA follows: TGTGCCAGCAGCTTGCGAGTAGGGCCTGGGCATTCACCCCTCCACTTT. Translation gives CASSLRVGPGHSPLHF.

This clone turned up a few times. CDR3 nucleotide sequence: TGTGCCAGCAGCCCCGGGACAGGCACAGATACGCAGTATTTT. This gives the protein CASSPGTGTDTQYF. The V and J genes are TRBV14 and TRBJ2-3; 7 nucleotides align to TRBD1. Per germline, CDR1 SGHDN and CDR2 FVKESK. There are 14 residues in the CDR3. V shed 4 bases, J shed 1 base, and the junction held 2 bases outside the gene matches.

This clone showed up just once. This chain links TRBV7-9 with TRBJ2-3; D assignment may be TRBD1 or TRBD2 (6 bases each). The CDR3 consists of 18 residues. Trimming cost V 0 bases and J 0 bases, with 16 bases left between them. CDR1 and CDR2 from the germline V gene are SEHNR and FQNEAQ (reference sequence). CDR3 DNA sequence: TGTGCCAGCAGCTTAGCACGGGGGACACTGTCTAGCACAGATACGCAGTATTTT. As protein: CASSLARGTLSSTDTQYF.

This clone was picked up one time. The J gene is TRBJ2-5, the V gene TRBV7-9; 10 nucleotides agree with TRBD1. Germline V lookup: CDR1 SEHNR, CDR2 FQNEAQ (reference sequence). Unmatched junction bases numbered 1, after V lost 1 base and J lost 5 bases. CDR3 length equals 14 residues. Here the CDR3 DNA reads TGTGCCAGCAGCTTAGGGACAGGGGGTGAGACCCAGTACTTC. Translating gives CASSLGTGGETQYF. The entire variable domain, with the rest obtained from reference TRBV7-9 and TRBJ2-5, is as follows: DTGVSQNPRHKITKRGQNVTFRCDPISEHNRLYWYRQTLGQGPEFLTYFQNEAQLEKSRLLSDRFSAERPKGSFSTLEIQRTEQGDSAMYLCASSLGTGGETQYFGPGTRLLVL.

The rearrangement uses TRBV4-1 and TRBJ2-3; a weak D match, TRBD1 (6 bases). CDR1 MGHRA and CDR2 YSYEKL come from the germline V gene. The CDR3 has 14 residues. The ends were cut back, 0 bases at V and 5 bases at J, with 9 bases in the middle. The CDR3 is CASSQDVDRDTQYF. CDR3 in DNA: TGCGCCAGCAGCCAAGATGTGGACAGAGATACGCAGTATTTT.

This clone was recorded only once. V is TRBV19 and J is TRBJ1-2; D uncertain. Deletions cut 5 bases from V and 5 bases from J, with 18 bases between. There are 15 residues in the CDR3. The germline gives CDR1 LNHDA, CDR2 SQIVND (reference sequence). The CDR3, as DNA: TGTGCCAGTAGTCTACCCCGGAGGGAGAAGTATGGCTACACCTTC. This translates into CASSLPRREKYGYTF.

J is TRBJ2-2 and V is TRBV21-1; the D call of TRBD1 is as the table states it, not checked on the DNA. TRBV21-1 is flagged as a pseudogene. The CDR3 has 16 amino acids. The CDR3 nucleotides are TGTGCCAGCAGCCCTGAGACAGGGGGTTCCAGCCGGGAGCTGTTTTTT. Protein sequence: CASSPETGGSSRELFF.

The genes are TRBV7-8 and TRBJ2-4; no firm D call. Between the trimmed V and J ends, which lost 2 bases and 0 bases, there was a span of 14 bases. This CDR3 has 17 amino acids. Germline V gene data show CDR1 as SGHVS and CDR2 as FQNEAQ. The CDR3 here is CASSLRIGLVAKNIQYF. The DNA of the CDR3 is TGTGCCAGCAGCTTACGGATCGGGCTGGTAGCCAAAAACATTCAGTACTTC.